Listed below are T cell receptor beta chains from one sample, sequenced in a study of T cell responses to AZD1222 COVID-19 vaccine. The assay was immunoSEQ multiplex PCR, and TCRdb's table has in-frame clones only and misses some. This table has tens of thousands of clones, approximately 82% appearing once. The material sequenced was peripheral blood, taken on day 0 of AZD1222 vaccination. The receptors stem from an adult in good health. Both conserved end residues are part of each CDR3. A D gene is named only where the DNA matches it firmly. Size is stated for part of the rows, as once, few or many counts, or as a class when the clone is expanded.

d_call	v_call	clone_size	j_call	cdr3_nt	cdr3_aa
-	TRBV28	few	TRBJ1-6	TGTGCCAGCAGCCCCGCGCTGGGGGCCGCGGGTTCACCCCTCCACTTT	CASSPALGAAGSPLHF
-	TRBV2	-	TRBJ2-7	TGTGCCAGCAGTGAGAGGAGAAGATACGAGCAGTACTTC	CASSERRRYEQYF
TRBD1	TRBV7-2	-	TRBJ1-1	TGTGCCAGCAGCTTAGGGAAGGGGGCTAAAGCTTTCTTT	CASSLGKGAKAFF
TRBD1	TRBV6-5	-	TRBJ2-7	TGTGCCAGCAGTCCGGGACAGGTGTACGAGCAGTACTTC	CASSPGQVYEQYF
-	TRBV19	-	TRBJ2-7	TGTGCGAGTAGTTTGGGGGGAGGATCCATCGAGCAGTACTTC	CASSLGGGSIEQYF
TRBD1	TRBV28	once	TRBJ1-5	TGTGCCAGTACAGGGGTCAATCAGCCCCAGCATTTT	CASTGVNQPQHF
-	TRBV2	-	TRBJ2-2	TGTGCCAGCAGTCAAAGGTACACCGGGGAGCTGTTTTTT	CASSQRYTGELFF
TRBD2	TRBV6-1	once	TRBJ2-4	TGTGCCAGCAGTGAATACACTGGAGCGGGAGGGGGCCAAAACATTCAGTACTTC	CASSEYTGAGGGQNIQYF
-	TRBV7-9	-	TRBJ1-5	TGTGCCAGCAACACAGGGTTGGAACAGCCCCAGCATTTT	CASNTGLEQPQHF
-	TRBV2	-	TRBJ1-1	TGTGCCAGCAGTGATTTTACAGGAATGAACACTGAAGCTTTCTTT	CASSDFTGMNTEAFF
-	TRBV5-1	-	TRBJ2-7	TGCGCCAGCAGCTCTACGTGGGGGCCTCTCGAGCAGTACTTC	CASSSTWGPLEQYF
TRBD1	TRBV15	-	TRBJ2-7	TGTGCCACCAGCAGAACCGGGACAGGGGGCACCGAGCAGTACTTC	CATSRTGTGGTEQYF
TRBD1	TRBV2	-	TRBJ1-1	TGTGCCAGTAGGGGGCCTAGCATGAACACTGAAGCTTTCTTT	CASRGPSMNTEAFF
-	TRBV2	-	TRBJ1-5	TGTGCCAGCAGAGATCTATTCAATCAGCCCCAGCATTTT	CASRDLFNQPQHF
-	TRBV28	-	TRBJ1-5	TGTGCCAGCAGTTTCTGGCCATCGAATAGCAATCAGCCCCAGCATTTT	CASSFWPSNSNQPQHF
-	TRBV7-2	few	TRBJ2-2	TGTGCCAACCAATACACAGGGTACACCGGGGAGCTGTTTTTT	CANQYTGYTGELFF
-	TRBV5-1	few	TRBJ1-5	TGCGCCAGCAGCTTGGGGACAGAGAATCAGCCCCAGCATTTT	CASSLGTENQPQHF
-	TRBV5-4	-	TRBJ2-5	TGTGCCAGCAGCTTGAATCGGGGTTTAGGGGAGACCCAGTACTTC	CASSLNRGLGETQYF
-	TRBV18	-	TRBJ1-1	TGTGCCAGCTCCCCCCCAGGGAACACTGAAGCTTTCTTT	CASSPPGNTEAFF
-	TRBV6-2/TRBV6-3	-	TRBJ2-5	TGTGCCAGCAGCGATGGACCACCCCAAGAGACCCAGTACTTC	CASSDGPPQETQYF
-	TRBV4-1	once	TRBJ2-5	TGCGCCAGCAGCCATCAGGACGATCGTCGGGAGACCCAGTACTTC	CASSHQDDRRETQYF
-	TRBV5-1	-	TRBJ2-2	TGCGCCAGCAGCTTGGGAGCAGGGAGCACCGGGGAGCTGTTTTTT	CASSLGAGSTGELFF
-	TRBV7-9	-	TRBJ1-2	TGTGCCAGCAGCTTGGGGCCCGGAAGGGAGGGCTATGGCTACACCTTC	CASSLGPGREGYGYTF
TRBD1	TRBV6-5	-	TRBJ1-5	TGTGCCAGCAGCCCGCAGGGGGTAGGGCAGCCCCAGCATTTT	CASSPQGVGQPQHF
-	TRBV3-1/TRBV3-2	-	TRBJ1-2	TGTGCCAGCAGCCAAGGGCTAGGGGATGGCTACACCTTC	CASSQGLGDGYTF
TRBD1	TRBV6-5	-	TRBJ2-7	TGTGCCAGCAGTTACGCAGGGACAGGGGGTTTGTACGAGCAGTACTTC	CASSYAGTGGLYEQYF
TRBD1	TRBV19	-	TRBJ1-2	TGTGCCAGTAGTATAGTTAAGAACAGGGGGCTTTACTATGGCTACACCTTC	CASSIVKNRGLYYGYTF
-	TRBV6-5	-	TRBJ1-1	TGTGCCACCGCAGGGGTATTGGGGGGAAATGAAGCTTTCTTT	CATAGVLGGNEAFF
TRBD1	TRBV12-3/TRBV12-4	-	TRBJ2-2	TGTGCCAGCAGCTTACAGGGGTTCGGGGAGCTGTTTTTT	CASSLQGFGELFF
TRBD1	TRBV5-1	-	TRBJ1-4	TGCGCCAGCAGCTTACTTTCGACAGGGGCTAATGAAAAACTGTTTTTT	CASSLLSTGANEKLFF
-	TRBV13	-	TRBJ1-3	TGTGCCAGCAGATCTCAGGTCTCTGGAAACACCATATATTTT	CASRSQVSGNTIYF
TRBD1	TRBV7-9	-	TRBJ2-1	TGTGCCAGCAGCCCAGGGGGCGGACCCTACAATGAGCAGTTCTTC	CASSPGGGPYNEQFF
TRBD1	TRBV18	-	TRBJ1-3	TGTGCCAGCTCAACAGGGGCCACTATCTCTGGAAACACCATATATTTT	CASSTGATISGNTIYF
-	TRBV13	-	TRBJ2-1	TGTGCCAGCAGCTTCCCCGACAATGAGCAGTTCTTC	CASSFPDNEQFF
-	TRBV28	few	TRBJ2-1	TGTGCCAGCAGTAAGTCTTACAATGAGCAGTTCTTC	CASSKSYNEQFF
-	TRBV4-1	-	TRBJ1-1	TGCGCCAGCAGCCAAGATCGGGGCAGGAGAACTGAAGCTTTCTTT	CASSQDRGRRTEAFF
-	TRBV10-3	-	TRBJ2-1	TGTGCCATCAGTGGGTTAAACAATGAGCAGTTCTTC	CAISGLNNEQFF
-	TRBV5-8	-	TRBJ2-5	TGTGCCAGCAGGCGGGACCTTAGAAGAGAGACCCAGTACTTC	CASRRDLRRETQYF
TRBD1	TRBV19	-	TRBJ2-5	TGTGCCAGTAGTCCATGGACAGGGGAGACCCAGTACTTC	CASSPWTGETQYF
TRBD2	TRBV5-6	-	TRBJ2-1	TGTGCCAGCAGCCGCCGGACTAGCGGGAGGATGGACAATGAGCAGTTCTTC	CASSRRTSGRMDNEQFF
-	TRBV12-3/TRBV12-4	-	TRBJ1-2	TGTGCCAGCAGCCAACAGGCGAACTATGGCTACACCTTC	CASSQQANYGYTF
TRBD2	TRBV7-9	-	TRBJ2-3	TGTGCCAGCAGCCACTTAGCGGGAGGGGTGACAGATACGCAGTATTTT	CASSHLAGGVTDTQYF
-	TRBV4-3	-	TRBJ2-5	TGCGCCAGCAGCCAAGCTTACAGCTCATTAGAGACCCAGTACTTC	CASSQAYSSLETQYF
-	TRBV4-3	-	TRBJ1-2	TGCGCCAGCAGCCAAGAGCCGGGGGCGGGGGAGAACTATGGCTACACCTTC	CASSQEPGAGENYGYTF
TRBD1	TRBV29-1	-	TRBJ1-5	TGCAGCGTTCGGACAGGGAGCGGGCAGCCCCAGCATTTT	CSVRTGSGQPQHF
-	TRBV9	-	TRBJ1-2	TGTGCCAGCAGCGCCAGTCTTCGATCGAATGGCTACACCTTC	CASSASLRSNGYTF
-	TRBV2	-	TRBJ1-5	TGTGCCAGCAGTGAAGATATGGGACGGAGTAGCAATCAGCCCCAGCATTTT	CASSEDMGRSSNQPQHF
TRBD1	TRBV3-1/TRBV3-2	-	TRBJ1-1	TGTGCCAGCAGCTGGACAGGGGGAAACACTGAAGCTTTCTTT	CASSWTGGNTEAFF
-	TRBV19	-	TRBJ1-5	TGTGCCAGTAGTATTCCCCTGACAGAGTATAGCAATCAGCCCCAGCATTTT	CASSIPLTEYSNQPQHF
TRBD1	TRBV7-8	-	TRBJ2-5	TGTGCCAGCAGAGTGGGACAGGCCCAAGAGACCCAGTACTTC	CASRVGQAQETQYF
-	TRBV21-1	-	TRBJ1-5	TGTGCCAGCAGCAAAACGCCGGTTCAGCCCCAGCATTTT	CASSKTPVQPQHF
-	TRBV4-1	-	TRBJ1-2	TGCGCCAGCAGCCAAGATTCAGGGGAGGGCTATGGCTACACCTTC	CASSQDSGEGYGYTF
-	TRBV27	-	TRBJ2-2	TGTGCCAGCAGTCACATTCGACAGGAAACAAACACCGGGGAGCTGTTTTTT	CASSHIRQETNTGELFF
-	TRBV27	-	TRBJ1-5	TGTGCCAGCAGCCACGGAGGTAGCAATCAGCCCCAGCATTTT	CASSHGGSNQPQHF
TRBD1	TRBV6-5	-	TRBJ1-6	TGTGCCAGCAGTTACAAGGGACAGGGGGCCTCACCCCTCCACTTT	CASSYKGQGASPLHF
TRBD1	TRBV28	-	TRBJ2-7	TGTGCCAGCAGTCCCACAGGGACAGGTTCCTACGAGCAGTACTTC	CASSPTGTGSYEQYF
TRBD1	TRBV6-4	-	TRBJ1-1	TGTGCCAGCAGTCGGTGGGGTTTGTGGACAGGGTCGAACACTGAAGCTTTCTTT	CASSRWGLWTGSNTEAFF